The 10 T cell receptor beta chains presented below share a single source sample, sequenced in a study of blood T cell repertoires in COVID-19. Assay: immunoSEQ multiplex PCR; the TCRdb copy retains only in-frame clones and omits some. Among around 77,000 clones listed, approximately 90% were seen once. Source material: peripheral blood. The source is a woman aged 55-70 years with active COVID-19.

The chain is built from TRBV28 and TRBJ1-2, with TRBD1 matching 10 bases. The CDR3 spans 14 residues. V was pared by 7 bases and J by 5 bases, with 7 bases of the junction left unmatched. Germline CDR1 MDHEN, CDR2 SYDVKM. The CDR3 reads CASKRQGAGYGYTF. The CDR3 region has the DNA TGTGCCAGCAAGCGACAGGGGGCAGGGTATGGCTACACCTTC.

The chain couples TRBV4-1 to TRBJ2-5; D unclear. Germline CDR1 and CDR2: MGHRA and YSYEKL. The CDR3 length is 14 residues. V was cut by 1 base and J by 5 bases, with 11 bases left in between. CDR3 protein: CASSQGSRMETQYF. The CDR3 coding sequence is TGCGCCAGCAGCCAAGGATCGCGGATGGAGACCCAGTACTTC.

The V call is TRBV11-2, the J call TRBJ1-1, with no clear D. This CDR3 comprises 12 residues. Germline V CDR1 and CDR2: SGHAT, FQNNGV. V was shortened by 4 bases and J by 10 bases, with 13 bases between the two germline ends. The DNA of the CDR3 is TGTGCCAGCAGCTACAAGGGTCGGGGAGCTTTCTTT. It encodes CASSYKGRGAFF.

In this sample, this clone turned up a few times. The chain has TRBV7-9 and TRBJ1-2; D is unclear. CDR3 length equals 12 residues. Germline V gene lookup returns CDR1 SEHNR and CDR2 FQNEAQ (reference sequence). Trimming shortened V by 8 bases and J by 4 bases, and 11 bases separated the two germline ends. CDR3 bases: TGTGCCAGCGGCAGGACTGGCTATGGCTACACCTTC. This gives the protein CASGRTGYGYTF.

V usage is TRBV28 and J usage is TRBJ2-1, with TRBD2 identical over 10 bases. The CDR3 is made up of 15 amino acids. The V gene end was trimmed by 4 bases and the J gene end by 9 bases; junction bases not matched to a gene: 9. Germline lookup yields CDR1 MDHEN and CDR2 SYDVKM. CDR3 bases: TGTGCCAGCAGTTCCCCAGCGGGAGGGTTTGGTGAGCAGTTCTTC. Translating it yields CASSSPAGGFGEQFF.

The rearrangement uses TRBV2 and TRBJ2-4; 8 positions agree with TRBD1. The CDR3 length is 16 residues. The ends lost 6 bases at V and 0 bases at J; junction bases unmatched: 7. Looked up from germline, CDR1 is SNHLY and CDR2 is FYNNEI. The DNA for the CDR3 is TGTGCCAGCAGCGCGGACAGGGCAACAGCCAAAAACATTCAGTACTTC. The encoded protein is CASSADRATAKNIQYF.

J is TRBJ1-6 and V is TRBV9; D unresolved. Germline CDR1 reads SGDLS; CDR2 reads YYNGEE. V shed 0 bases and J shed 7 bases, with 17 bases lying between them. The CDR3 sequence is 17 residues long. The CDR3 protein is CASSVDPGSLGNSPLHF. In nucleotides, the CDR3 is TGTGCCAGCAGCGTAGACCCCGGCAGCCTCGGGAATTCACCCCTCCACTTT.

The chain carries TRBV6-6 and TRBJ2-2; D is ambiguous. V was cut by 2 bases and J by 5 bases, with 9 bases left in between. Per the germline V gene, CDR1 is MNHNY and CDR2 is SVGAGI (reference sequence). This CDR3 has 14 residues. Here the CDR3 DNA reads TGTGCCAGCAGTTACGCGCAACGAACCGGGGAGCTGTTTTTT. It codes for CASSYAQRTGELFF.

This chain joins TRBV7-2 and TRBJ1-1; D is ambiguous. Germline CDR1 is SGHTA and CDR2 is FQGNSA. V shed 3 bases and J shed 1 base, with 9 bases lying between them. The CDR3 totals 14 residues. The CDR3 nucleotides read TGTGCCAGCAGCTTTGACAATTCGAACACTGAAGCTTTCTTT. Residues: CASSFDNSNTEAFF.

The gene calls are TRBV6-5 and TRBJ2-7, with D possibly being TRBD2 (5 bases). The CDR3 contains 14 residues. V lost 6 bases, J lost 3 bases, and 15 bases lay in between. Germline assignment: CDR1 MNHEY and CDR2 SVGAGI. CDR3 amino acids: CASSKQRWIYEQYF. DNA for the CDR3: TGTGCCAGCAGCAAACAGCGGTGGATCTACGAGCAGTACTTC.